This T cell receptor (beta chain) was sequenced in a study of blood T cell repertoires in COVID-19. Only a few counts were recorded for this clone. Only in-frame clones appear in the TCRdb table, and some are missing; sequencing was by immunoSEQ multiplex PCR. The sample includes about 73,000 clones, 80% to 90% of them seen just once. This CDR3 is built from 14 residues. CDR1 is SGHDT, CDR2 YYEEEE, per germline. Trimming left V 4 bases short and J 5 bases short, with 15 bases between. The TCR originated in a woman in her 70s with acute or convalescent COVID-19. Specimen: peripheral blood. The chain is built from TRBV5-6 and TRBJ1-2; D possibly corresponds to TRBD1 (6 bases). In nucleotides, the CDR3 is TGTGCCAGCAGCCTCCCCGGGACAACTTATGGCTACACCTTC. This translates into CASSLPGTTYGYTF.